This T cell receptor beta chain is drawn from a study of human thymus T cells. Sequenced by immunoSEQ multiplex PCR; TCRdb stores in-frame clones only, minus some. The data contain about 130,000 clones, about 93% of them singletons. A remark on this clone: The antigen is undetermined.

Study-level points and caveats: Apparent skewing of V and J gene usage characterized both thymic and blood repertoires. Related reports documented highly overlapping thymic repertoires among unrelated individuals.

The study used thymus tissue resected during corrective heart surgery. Corrective surgery for congenital heart defects was being performed on the healthy Finnish infants who were the donors. V lost 5 bases, J lost 6 bases, and 2 bases stayed unmatched. The CDR3 is 13 amino acids. Germline V gene lookup returns CDR1 LNHDA and CDR2 SQIVND (reference sequence). The sequencing input was thymus tissue. V gene TRBV19 combines with J gene TRBJ2-7; 12 positions match TRBD2. This TCR derives from a boy under two years old with a congenital heart defect but otherwise immunologically healthy. CDR3 bases: TGTGCCAGTAGTCTAGCGGGGGGGATCGAGCAGTACTTC. Residues: CASSLAGGIEQYF.